This T cell receptor (beta chain) was recorded in a study of blood T cell repertoires in COVID-19. In the study's own analysis: Counts of nucleated cells, estimated from reference gene primer amplification, were obtained. The repertoire was sequenced with immunoSEQ multiplex PCR; TCRdb's copy has only in-frame clones and lacks some. V, J and clone size reflect that table, while D and trimming were determined from the DNA. The sample lists some 14,000 clones, around 69% occurring once. The CDR3 runs 14 residues. V shed 4 bases and J shed 10 bases, with 18 bases lying between them. In germline, CDR1 is SGHRS, CDR2 YFSETQ.

This clonotype was sampled from a boy between 2 and 10 years old with active or convalescent COVID-19. The sample consisted of peripheral blood. The chain combines TRBV5-1 with TRBJ1-5, with a possible D match to TRBD1 (6 bases). The CDR3 loop reads CASSIGQNFPPQHF. CDR3 DNA: TGCGCCAGCAGCATAGGACAGAACTTCCCTCCCCAGCATTTT.